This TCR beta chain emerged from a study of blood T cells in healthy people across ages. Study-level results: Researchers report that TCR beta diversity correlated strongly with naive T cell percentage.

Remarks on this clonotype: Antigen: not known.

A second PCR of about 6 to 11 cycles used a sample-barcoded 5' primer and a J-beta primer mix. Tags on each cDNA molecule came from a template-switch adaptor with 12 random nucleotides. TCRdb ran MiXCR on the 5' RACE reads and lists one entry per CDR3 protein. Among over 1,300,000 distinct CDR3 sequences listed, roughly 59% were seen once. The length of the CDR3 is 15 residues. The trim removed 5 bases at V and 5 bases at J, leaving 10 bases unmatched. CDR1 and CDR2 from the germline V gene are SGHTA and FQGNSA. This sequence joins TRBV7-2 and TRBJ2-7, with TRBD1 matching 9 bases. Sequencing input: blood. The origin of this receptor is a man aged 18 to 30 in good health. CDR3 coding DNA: TGTGCCAGCAGCCAAAACAGGGGGCGCATCCACGAGCAGTACTTC. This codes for CASSQNRGRIHEQYF.